Below are 16 T cell receptor beta chains sequenced from a single sample in a study of identical twins' blood T cells. MiXCR was run by TCRdb on the 5' RACE reads, yielding one entry per CDR3 protein. The sample lists a few hundred thousand distinct CDR3 sequences; roughly 27% were seen once. Sequencing was performed on PBMCs. These receptors were taken from a woman aged 18-49 years in good health.

J is TRBJ2-3 and V is TRBV5-1; a weak D match, TRBD2 (6 bases). The CDR3 spans 17 residues. Germline V gives CDR1 SGHRS, CDR2 YFSETQ. V was pared by 5 bases and J by 2 bases, with 21 bases between. CDR3 in DNA: TGCGCCAGCAGTCCTAGGACTATCCCCTCACCCACAGATACGCAGTATTTT. This gives the protein CASSPRTIPSPTDTQYF. The variable domain in full, with the rest retrieved from reference TRBV5-1 and TRBJ2-3, is KAGVTQTPRYLIKTRGQQVTLSCSPISGHRSVSWYQQTPGQGLQFLFEYFSETQRNKGNFPGRFSGRQFSNSRSEMNVSTLELGDSALYLCASSPRTIPSPTDTQYFGPGTRLTVL.

The sample holds a few counts of this clonotype. This chain uses TRBV15 with TRBJ1-3; D is uncertain. With 0 bases removed from V and 4 bases from J, the gap between germline ends came to 7 bases. This CDR3 is 14 amino acids long. The germline gives CDR1 LNHNV, CDR2 YYDKDF (reference sequence). The CDR3 DNA reads TGTGCCACCAGCAGAGATGGCAGGGGAAACACCATATATTTT. Translating gives CATSRDGRGNTIYF. The variable domain in full, with the rest retrieved from reference TRBV15 and TRBJ1-3, is DAMVIQNPRYQVTQFGKPVTLSCSQTLNHNVMYWYQQKSSQAPKLLFHYYDKDFNNEADTPDNFQSRRPNTSFCFLDIRSPGLGDTAMYLCATSRDGRGNTIYFGEGSWLTVV.

This clonotype came up many times. This chain uses TRBV29-1 with TRBJ2-3; D gene ambiguous. Germline CDR1 reads SQVTM; CDR2 reads ANQGSEA. The germline V and J ends were trimmed by 3 bases and 0 bases, with 7 bases remaining between them. This CDR3 contains 13 residues. The CDR3 loop reads CSVDPSSTDTQYF. Here the CDR3 DNA reads TGCAGCGTTGATCCATCTAGCACAGATACGCAGTATTTT.

A remark on this clonotype: Lacking the conserved final phenylalanine or tryptophan, this CDR3 likely reflects a read error. The gene calls are TRBV27 and TRBJ1-2; the D gene is possibly TRBD1 (5 bases). This CDR3 has 15 amino acids. Germline V gene sequence: CDR1 MNHEY, CDR2 SMNVEV (reference sequence). The DNA for the CDR3 is TGTGCCAGCAGTCCCGGGACGAACTTTAACGATGGCTACACCTCC. It yields the protein CASSPGTNFNDGYTS.

V usage is TRBV10-3 and J usage is TRBJ2-1; 7 bases are shared with TRBD2. The CDR3 has 13 residues. Looked up from germline, CDR1 is ENHRY and CDR2 is SYGVKD. Trimming took 10 bases from V and 7 from J; bases not matched to a gene: 10. Written as DNA, the CDR3 is TGTGCCACCGGGACTACGATAGGGAATGAGCAGTTCTTC. Its protein is CATGTTIGNEQFF.

The rearrangement uses TRBV18 and TRBJ1-2; D uncertain. Between the trimmed V and J ends, which lost 2 bases and 8 bases, there was a span of 18 bases. Germline V gene data show CDR1 as KGHSH and CDR2 as LQKENI. The CDR3 is made up of 15 amino acids. The CDR3 reads CASSPYKGPRSGYTF. CDR3 nucleotides: TGTGCCAGCTCACCATACAAAGGCCCTCGTAGCGGCTACACCTTC.

The sample holds one count of this clonotype. This rearrangement joins TRBV24-1 to TRBJ2-5; D is uncertain. Trimming took off 5 bases at V and 1 base at J, with 13 bases between the two ends. Germline values: CDR1 KGHDR, CDR2 SFDVKD. This CDR3 contains 15 residues. DNA for the CDR3: TGTGCCACCAGTGCCGAGATAGATATCCAAGAGACCCAGTACTTC. This gives the protein CATSAEIDIQETQYF.

J is TRBJ1-5 and V is TRBV27, with D possibly TRBD1 on 5 matching bases. The CDR3 length is 12 residues. Germline V lookup: CDR1 MNHEY, CDR2 SMNVEV (reference sequence). Deletions cut 9 bases from V and 6 bases from J, with 12 bases between. This CDR3 reads CARLCRVQPQHF. The CDR3 DNA reads TGTGCCAGGTTATGCAGGGTTCAGCCCCAGCATTTT.

A few counts support this clonotype. This chain uses TRBV6-5 with TRBJ2-7; D tentatively fits TRBD1 or TRBD2 (5 bases each). V was pared by 4 bases and J by 0 bases, with 10 bases between. Germline V gene data show CDR1 as MNHEY and CDR2 as SVGAGI. This CDR3 comprises 14 residues. The CDR3 here is CASSWDQSSYEQYF. The CDR3 DNA is TGTGCCAGCAGTTGGGACCAGAGCTCCTACGAGCAGTACTTC.

This clonotype appeared a few times. This chain links TRBV29-1 with TRBJ2-2; possibly TRBD1 for D (5 bases). In germline, CDR1 is SQVTM, CDR2 ANQGSEA. The CDR3 covers 13 residues. The V gene lost 6 bases and the J gene lost 4 bases, with 12 bases spanning the gap. The CDR3 DNA sequence: TGCAGCGTAGATAGGGGTGGCACCGGGGAGCTGTTTTTT. Residues: CSVDRGGTGELFF.

This clonotype showed up just a few times. V is TRBV5-4 and J is TRBJ2-7, with D perhaps matching TRBD1 (5 bases). Germline V CDR1 and CDR2: SGHNT, YYREEE (reference sequence). Deletions cut 1 base from V and 5 bases from J, with 16 bases between. This CDR3 comprises 15 residues. CDR3 protein: CASSLFISGPHEQYF. CDR3 sequence (DNA): TGTGCCAGCAGCTTGTTTATTTCAGGGCCTCACGAGCAGTACTTC.

This clonotype turned up a few times. J is TRBJ1-4 and V is TRBV5-1; the D is unclear. The ends were cut back, 4 bases at V and 0 bases at J, with 16 bases in the middle. This CDR3 has 17 amino acids. Germline V CDR1 and CDR2: SGHRS, YFSETQ. The CDR3 loop is CASSLQPVGATNEKLFF. The CDR3, as DNA: TGCGCCAGCAGCCTACAACCTGTTGGGGCAACTAATGAAAAACTGTTTTTT. The full variable domain, completed using reference TRBV5-1 and TRBJ1-4, is KAGVTQTPRYLIKTRGQQVTLSCSPISGHRSVSWYQQTPGQGLQFLFEYFSETQRNKGNFPGRFSGRQFSNSRSEMNVSTLELGDSALYLCASSLQPVGATNEKLFFGSGTQLSVL.

Many counts were recorded for this clonotype. This sequence joins TRBV29-1 and TRBJ1-1; D remains unclear. CDR3 length: 13 amino acids. Trimming removed 8 bases from V and 3 bases from J, with 16 bases in between. CDR1 is SQVTM and CDR2 is ANQGSEA in the germline V gene. This CDR3 is CSSEVGIYTEAFF. In DNA form, the CDR3 reads TGCAGCTCCGAAGTGGGAATTTACACTGAAGCTTTCTTT.

This clonotype occurred a few times. V gene TRBV20-1 combines with J gene TRBJ1-1; possible D gene TRBD1, 6 bases. The germline CDR1 and CDR2 sequences are DFQATT and SNEGSKA (reference sequence). V dropped 6 bases and J dropped 6 bases, with 17 bases sitting between them. The CDR3 totals 13 residues. CDR3 sequence (DNA): TGCAGTGCCAAGCGGGGGGCTGTGCCTGAAGCTTTCTTT. Amino acid sequence: CSAKRGAVPEAFF.

This clonotype has only a few counts. The rearrangement uses TRBV7-2 and TRBJ1-2, with D perhaps matching TRBD1 (6 bases). Germline CDR1 reads SGHTA; CDR2 reads FQGNSA. The CDR3 loop spans 14 amino acids. V was shortened by 8 bases and J by 3 bases, with 16 bases between the two germline ends. The CDR3 DNA reads as TGTGCCAGCCGCCCTAGGGGGGAACACTATGGCTACACCTTC. Translation gives CASRPRGEHYGYTF.

The chain carries TRBV10-3 and TRBJ1-5, with unresolved D. The V gene lost 10 bases and the J gene lost 1 base, with 14 bases spanning the gap. This CDR3 is 14 amino acids long. The V gene's germline CDR1 is ENHRY and CDR2 SYGVKD. This CDR3 is CATADVASNQPQHF. In DNA form, the CDR3 reads TGTGCCACCGCAGACGTTGCGAGCAATCAGCCCCAGCATTTT.